The clone carrying this T cell receptor (beta chain) turned up a few times. Its antigen remains unknown. The data stem from a study of T-cell memory formation after mild COVID-19. Study outcomes and limitations: Pre-infection memory contained some responding clones, which suggested that cross-reactive memory had joined.

Via MiXCR, TCRdb re-called the 5' RACE reads, giving one row per CDR3 protein. Altogether 470,000 or so distinct CDR3 sequences are present, around 19% being singletons, with the ten largest covering roughly 8.4%. Looked up from germline, CDR1 is SQVTM and CDR2 is ANQGSEA. This CDR3 has 18 amino acids. V shed 1 base, J shed 1 base, and the junction held 12 bases outside the gene matches. The J gene is TRBJ2-1, the V gene TRBV29-1; 8 positions agree with TRBD2. This receptor was obtained from an adult woman who had mild COVID-19 (a few samples of this study predate the infection). Cell type and time point are not known. Sequencing input: PBMCs or a T cell subset sorted from them (not recorded which). The CDR3 region has the DNA TGCAGCGTTGAAGGTGGTAGCGGGAAACCTAGGTCCTACAATGAGCAGTTCTTC. This codes for CSVEGGSGKPRSYNEQFF.